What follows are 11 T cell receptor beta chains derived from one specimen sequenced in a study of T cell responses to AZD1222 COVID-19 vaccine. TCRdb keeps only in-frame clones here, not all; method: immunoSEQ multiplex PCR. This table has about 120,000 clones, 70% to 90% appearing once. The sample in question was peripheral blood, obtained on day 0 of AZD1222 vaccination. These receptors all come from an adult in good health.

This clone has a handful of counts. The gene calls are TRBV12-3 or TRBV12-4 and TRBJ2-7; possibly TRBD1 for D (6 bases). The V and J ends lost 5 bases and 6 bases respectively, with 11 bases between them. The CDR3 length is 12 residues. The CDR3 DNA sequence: TGTGCCAGCAGTACGACAGGCCTCGAGCAGTACTTC. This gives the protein CASSTTGLEQYF.

CDR3 coding DNA: TGCGCCAGCAGCTTAGGGCCTTCTTCGGCGGGGAATGAGCAGTTCTTC. This encodes CASSLGPSSAGNEQFF. The rearrangement joins TRBV5-1 to TRBJ2-1; TRBD2 might be the D (6 bases). Trimming left V 2 bases short and J 7 bases short, with 19 bases between. The length of the CDR3 is 16 residues. CDR1 and CDR2 from the germline V gene are SGHRS and YFSETQ.

The CDR3: CASSPRDRGYEQYF. CDR3 DNA: TGTGCCAGCAGCCCTCGGGACAGGGGCTACGAGCAGTACTTC. This chain joins TRBV7-3 and TRBJ2-7; 10 nucleotides agree with TRBD1. V dropped 5 bases and J dropped 3; count of bases not matched to a gene: 4. The germline gives CDR1 SGHTA, CDR2 FQGTGA. This CDR3 has 14 residues.

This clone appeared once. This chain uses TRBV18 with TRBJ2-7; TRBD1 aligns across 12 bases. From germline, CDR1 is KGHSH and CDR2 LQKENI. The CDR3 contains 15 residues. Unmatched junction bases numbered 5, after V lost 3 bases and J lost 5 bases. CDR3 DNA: TGTGCCAGCTCACCGAGTGGGACAGGGGGCGACGAGCAGTACTTC. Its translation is CASSPSGTGGDEQYF.

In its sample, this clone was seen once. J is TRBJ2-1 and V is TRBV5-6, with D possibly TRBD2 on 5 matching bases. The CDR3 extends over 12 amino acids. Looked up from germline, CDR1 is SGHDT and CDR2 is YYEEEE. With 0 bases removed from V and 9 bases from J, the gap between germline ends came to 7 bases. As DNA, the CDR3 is TGTGCCAGCAGCTTGGCACTAGGTGAGCAGTTCTTC. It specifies CASSLALGEQFF.

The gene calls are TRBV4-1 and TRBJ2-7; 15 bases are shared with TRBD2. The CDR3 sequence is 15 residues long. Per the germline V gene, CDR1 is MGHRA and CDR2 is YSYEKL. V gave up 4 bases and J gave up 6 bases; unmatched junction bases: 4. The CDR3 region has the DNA TGCGCCAGCAGCCTCGGGACTAGCGGGAGGCCCGAGCAGTACTTC. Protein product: CASSLGTSGRPEQYF.

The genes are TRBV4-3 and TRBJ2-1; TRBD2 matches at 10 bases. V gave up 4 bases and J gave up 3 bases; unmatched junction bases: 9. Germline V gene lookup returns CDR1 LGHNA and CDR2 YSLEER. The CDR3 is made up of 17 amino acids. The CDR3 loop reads CASSPSGSSSFYNEQFF. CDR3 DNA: TGCGCCAGCAGCCCTAGCGGGAGTTCATCTTTCTACAATGAGCAGTTCTTC.

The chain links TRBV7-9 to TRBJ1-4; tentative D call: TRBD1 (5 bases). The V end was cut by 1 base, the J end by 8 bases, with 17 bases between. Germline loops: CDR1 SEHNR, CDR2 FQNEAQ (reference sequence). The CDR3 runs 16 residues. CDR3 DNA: TGTGCCAGCAGCTTAGGTGTCAGGGCAGTGGACGAAAAACTGTTTTTT. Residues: CASSLGVRAVDEKLFF.

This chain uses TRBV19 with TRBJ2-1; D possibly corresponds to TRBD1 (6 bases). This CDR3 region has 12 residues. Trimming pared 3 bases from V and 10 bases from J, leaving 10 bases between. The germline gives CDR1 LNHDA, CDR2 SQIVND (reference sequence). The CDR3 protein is CASSMTDREQFF. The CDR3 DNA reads TGTGCCAGTAGTATGACCGACAGGGAGCAGTTCTTC.

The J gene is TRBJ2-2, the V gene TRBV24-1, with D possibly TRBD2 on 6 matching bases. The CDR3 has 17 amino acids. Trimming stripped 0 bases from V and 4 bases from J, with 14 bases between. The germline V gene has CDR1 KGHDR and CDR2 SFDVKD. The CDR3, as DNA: TGTGCCACCAGTGATTTGGCGGAAGGACTACTCACCGGGGAGCTGTTTTTT. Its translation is CATSDLAEGLLTGELFF.

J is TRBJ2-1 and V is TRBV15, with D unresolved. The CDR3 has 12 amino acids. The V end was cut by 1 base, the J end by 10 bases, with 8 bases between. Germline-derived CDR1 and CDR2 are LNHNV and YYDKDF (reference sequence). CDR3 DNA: TGTGCCACCAGCAGAGTGTCCGAGGAGCAGTTCTTC. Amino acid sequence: CATSRVSEEQFF. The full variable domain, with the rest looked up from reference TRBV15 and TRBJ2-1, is DAMVIQNPRYQVTQFGKPVTLSCSQTLNHNVMYWYQQKSSQAPKLLFHYYDKDFNNEADTPDNFQSRRPNTSFCFLDIRSPGLGDTAMYLCATSRVSEEQFFGPGTRLTVL.